The clone carrying this T cell receptor (gamma chain) appeared a few times. The data are from a study of gamma-delta T cells after stem cell transplantation. CDR1 is GITISATS, CDR2 ISYDGTV, per germline (reference sequence). This CDR3 has 14 residues. V lost 5 bases and J lost 6; bases outside the gene matches: 1. TCRdb processed the RT-PCR reads again with the CATT caller. The sample yields about 690 gamma-chain clones, approximately 11% seen once. The V and J genes are TRGV9 and TRGJP. The clonotype comes from a human donor. It is not recorded whose cells these are; they may come from a transplant donor. The sequenced material came from gamma-delta T cells. The CDR3 DNA reads TGTGCCTTGTGGGCAGAGTTGGGCAAAAAAATCAAGGTATTT. It is translated as CALWAELGKKIKVF.